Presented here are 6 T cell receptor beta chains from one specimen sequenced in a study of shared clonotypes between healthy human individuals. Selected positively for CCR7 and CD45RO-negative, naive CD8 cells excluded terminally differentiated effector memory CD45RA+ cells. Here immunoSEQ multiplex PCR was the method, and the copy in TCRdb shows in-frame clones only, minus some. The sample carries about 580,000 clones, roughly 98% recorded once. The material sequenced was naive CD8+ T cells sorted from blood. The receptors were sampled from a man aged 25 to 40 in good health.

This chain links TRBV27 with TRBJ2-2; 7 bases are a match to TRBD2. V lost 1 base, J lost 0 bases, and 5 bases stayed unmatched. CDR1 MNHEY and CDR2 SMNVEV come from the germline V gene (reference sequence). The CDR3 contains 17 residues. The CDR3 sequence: CASSLFASGTNTGELFF. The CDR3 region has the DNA TGTGCCAGCAGTTTATTCGCTAGCGGTACGAACACCGGGGAGCTGTTTTTT.

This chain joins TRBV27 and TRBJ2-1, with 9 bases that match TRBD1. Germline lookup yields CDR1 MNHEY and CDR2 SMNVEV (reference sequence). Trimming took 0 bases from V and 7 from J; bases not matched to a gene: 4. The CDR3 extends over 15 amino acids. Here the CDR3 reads CASSLSGTGFNEQFF. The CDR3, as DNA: TGTGCCAGCAGTTTATCCGGGACAGGGTTTAATGAGCAGTTCTTC.

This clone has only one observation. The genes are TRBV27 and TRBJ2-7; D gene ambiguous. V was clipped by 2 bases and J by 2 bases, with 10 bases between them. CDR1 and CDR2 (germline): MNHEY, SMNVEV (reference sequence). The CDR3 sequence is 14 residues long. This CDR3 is CASSLALGTYEQYF. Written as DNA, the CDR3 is TGTGCCAGCAGTTTAGCCCTGGGGACCTACGAGCAGTACTTC.

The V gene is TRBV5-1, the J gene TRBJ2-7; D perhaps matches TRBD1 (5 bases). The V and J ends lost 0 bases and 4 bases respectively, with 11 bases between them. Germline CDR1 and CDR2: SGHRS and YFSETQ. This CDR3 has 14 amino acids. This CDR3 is CASSLESQGYEQYF. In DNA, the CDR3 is TGCGCCAGCAGCTTGGAAAGTCAGGGTTACGAGCAGTACTTC.

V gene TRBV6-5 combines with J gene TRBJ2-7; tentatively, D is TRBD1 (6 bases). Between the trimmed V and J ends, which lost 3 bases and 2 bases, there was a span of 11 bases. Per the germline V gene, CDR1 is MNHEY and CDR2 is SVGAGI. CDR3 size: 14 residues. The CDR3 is CASSYGQLAYEQYF. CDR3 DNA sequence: TGTGCCAGCAGTTATGGACAGTTGGCCTACGAGCAGTACTTC.

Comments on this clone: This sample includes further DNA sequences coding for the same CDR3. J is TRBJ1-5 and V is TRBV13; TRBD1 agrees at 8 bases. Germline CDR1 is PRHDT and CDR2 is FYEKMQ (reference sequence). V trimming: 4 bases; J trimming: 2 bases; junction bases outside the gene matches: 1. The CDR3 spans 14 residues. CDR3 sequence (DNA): TGTGCCAGCAGCTCAGGGGGCGGCAATCAGCCCCAGCATTTT. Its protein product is CASSSGGGNQPQHF.